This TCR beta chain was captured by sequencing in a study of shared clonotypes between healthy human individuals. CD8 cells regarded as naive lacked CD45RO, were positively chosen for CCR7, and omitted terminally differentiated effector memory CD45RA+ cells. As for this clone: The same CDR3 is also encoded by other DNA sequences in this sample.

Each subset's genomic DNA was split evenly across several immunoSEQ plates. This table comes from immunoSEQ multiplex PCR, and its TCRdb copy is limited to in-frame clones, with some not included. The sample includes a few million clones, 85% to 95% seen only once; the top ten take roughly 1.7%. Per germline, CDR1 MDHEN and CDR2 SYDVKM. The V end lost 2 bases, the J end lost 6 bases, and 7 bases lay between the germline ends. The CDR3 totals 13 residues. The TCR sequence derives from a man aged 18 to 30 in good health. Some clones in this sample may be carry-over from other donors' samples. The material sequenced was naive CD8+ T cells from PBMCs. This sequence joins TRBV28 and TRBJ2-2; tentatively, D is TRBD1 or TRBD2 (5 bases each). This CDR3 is CASSLRGPGELFF. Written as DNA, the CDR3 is TGTGCCAGCAGTTTACGGGGCCCCGGGGAGCTGTTTTTT. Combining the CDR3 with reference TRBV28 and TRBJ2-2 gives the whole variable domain DVKVTQSSRYLVKRTGEKVFLECVQDMDHENMFWYRQDPGLGLRLIYFSYDVKMKEKGDIPEGYSVSREKKERFSLILESASTNQTSMYLCASSLRGPGELFFGEGSRLTVL.